Listed below are T cell receptor beta chains from one sample, sequenced in a study of blood T cell repertoires in COVID-19. Repertoires were generated with immunoSEQ multiplex PCR, while TCRdb's copy carries only in-frame clones and drops some. The sample includes around 42,000 clones, under 85% of them seen just once. The sequencing input was peripheral blood. The source of these receptors is a human donor in a cohort sampled during active COVID-19. Both conserved end residues are part of each CDR3. A D gene is named only where the DNA matches it firmly.

d_gene: -
v_gene: TRBV6-5
j_gene: TRBJ2-1
CDR3nt: TGTGCCAGCAGCACACCCTGGGAGCAGTTCTTC
CDR3aa: CASSTPWEQFF

d_gene: -
v_gene: TRBV4-1
j_gene: TRBJ1-5
CDR3nt: TGCGCCAGCAGCCAAGAAGCCGGAGGCAATCAGCCCCAGCATTTT
CDR3aa: CASSQEAGGNQPQHF

d_gene: TRBD1
v_gene: TRBV6-5
j_gene: TRBJ1-6
CDR3nt: TGTGCCAGCAAGGGGACAGGGAATTCACCCCTCCACTTT
CDR3aa: CASKGTGNSPLHF

d_gene: TRBD1
v_gene: TRBV19
j_gene: TRBJ2-7
CDR3nt: TGTGCCAGTACCTCGGACAGGGGCTACGAGCAGTACTTC
CDR3aa: CASTSDRGYEQYF

d_gene: TRBD2
v_gene: TRBV30
j_gene: TRBJ2-1
CDR3nt: TGTGCCTGGAGCGGGAGGGGCGGGAGAGACAATGAGCAGTTCTTC
CDR3aa: CAWSGRGGRDNEQFF

d_gene: -
v_gene: TRBV7-2
j_gene: TRBJ2-7
CDR3nt: TGTGCCAGCAGCTTCCTCAGACTAGGAAGCGAGCAGTACTTC
CDR3aa: CASSFLRLGSEQYF

d_gene: -
v_gene: TRBV4-2
j_gene: TRBJ2-3
CDR3nt: TGTGCCAGCAGCCAAGATGGAGGAAGCACAGATACGCAGTATTTT
CDR3aa: CASSQDGGSTDTQYF

d_gene: TRBD2
v_gene: TRBV6-4
j_gene: TRBJ2-3
CDR3nt: TGTGCCAGCAGTAGGGGAACGGGGGGTACAGATACGCAGTATTTT
CDR3aa: CASSRGTGGTDTQYF

d_gene: TRBD2
v_gene: TRBV6-5
j_gene: TRBJ2-7
CDR3nt: TGTGCCAGCGCCGGGGCTAGCGGGGGATCCCAGCAGTACTTC
CDR3aa: CASAGASGGSQQYF

d_gene: -
v_gene: TRBV5-6
j_gene: TRBJ2-2
CDR3nt: TGTGCCAGCAGCTTGATGGGGGCCGGGGTCGCGAACACCGGGGAGCTGTTTTTT
CDR3aa: CASSLMGAGVANTGELFF